These T cell receptor beta chains were read from a single sample in a study of technical replicates of blood from a few donors. Profiled with immunoSEQ multiplex PCR; TCRdb holds only in-frame clones, not every one. The sample lists about 61,000 clones, 97% occurring once. Sequencing was performed on T cells isolated from PBMCs. The receptors here all came from a human donor in good health. CDR3s include the opening cysteine and the closing phenylalanine or tryptophan. Fields, in order: V gene, clone size, CDR3 length, D gene, J gene, CDR3 DNA, CDR3 protein. A D gene is named only where the DNA matches it firmly. Size tells how often a clone was seen (once, few, many) or the class of an expanded clone, and some rows leave it out.

V gene: TRBV21-1; clone size: .; CDR3 length: 13; D gene: .; J gene: TRBJ1-5; CDR3 DNA: TGTGCCAGCAGCAAAGGAGGCAATCAGCCCCAGCATTTT; CDR3 protein: CASSKGGNQPQHF
V gene: TRBV7-2; clone size: .; CDR3 length: 15; D gene: TRBD1; J gene: TRBJ2-1; CDR3 DNA: TGTGCCAGCAGCTCCGACAGGGCCTCCTACAATGAGCAGTTCTTC; CDR3 protein: CASSSDRASYNEQFF
V gene: TRBV25-1; clone size: .; CDR3 length: 15; D gene: TRBD2; J gene: TRBJ2-7; CDR3 DNA: TGTGCCAGCAGCACTAGCGGGAGGATCTCCTACGAGCAGTACTTC; CDR3 protein: CASSTSGRISYEQYF
V gene: TRBV5-1; clone size: .; CDR3 length: 15; D gene: .; J gene: TRBJ2-1; CDR3 DNA: TGCGCCAGCAGCTTGCGGGACAACGTCAACAATGAGCAGTTCTTC; CDR3 protein: CASSLRDNVNNEQFF
V gene: TRBV7-2; clone size: .; CDR3 length: 14; D gene: TRBD2; J gene: TRBJ2-5; CDR3 DNA: TGTGCCAGCAGCACCATAGCGGGGGCGGAGACCCAGTACTTC; CDR3 protein: CASSTIAGAETQYF
V gene: TRBV4-2; clone size: .; CDR3 length: 16; D gene: .; J gene: TRBJ1-2; CDR3 DNA: TGTGCCAGCAGCCAAGATATAGGAGGGGTGGCGCCTGGCTACACCTTC; CDR3 protein: CASSQDIGGVAPGYTF
V gene: TRBV28; clone size: .; CDR3 length: 15; D gene: TRBD2; J gene: TRBJ2-1; CDR3 DNA: TGTGCCAGCAGTTCCCGCGGGAGGGGCTACAATGAGCAGTTCTTC; CDR3 protein: CASSSRGRGYNEQFF
V gene: TRBV5-1; clone size: .; CDR3 length: 13; D gene: .; J gene: TRBJ2-3; CDR3 DNA: TGCGCCAGCAGCTCTAGCACTTCGGATACGCAGTATTTT; CDR3 protein: CASSSSTSDTQYF
V gene: TRBV11-2; clone size: .; CDR3 length: 17; D gene: TRBD1; J gene: TRBJ2-7; CDR3 DNA: TGTGCCAGCAGCTTTAGTGGCACCGAGACAGGGTTCTACGAGCAGTACTTC; CDR3 protein: CASSFSGTETGFYEQYF
V gene: TRBV2; clone size: .; CDR3 length: 12; D gene: TRBD2; J gene: TRBJ2-7; CDR3 DNA: TGTGCCAGCAGGGGACTAGCTCTCGAGCAGTACTTC; CDR3 protein: CASRGLALEQYF
V gene: TRBV29-1; clone size: .; CDR3 length: 11; D gene: .; J gene: TRBJ2-5; CDR3 DNA: TGCAGCGTTGGGGGGGAAGAGACCCAGTACTTC; CDR3 protein: CSVGGEETQYF
V gene: TRBV5-1; clone size: once; CDR3 length: 15; D gene: TRBD1; J gene: TRBJ1-4; CDR3 DNA: TGCGCCAGCAGCGCCTCCGGGACAGGGGAAGAAAAACTGTTTTTT; CDR3 protein: CASSASGTGEEKLFF
V gene: TRBV6-6; clone size: .; CDR3 length: 15; D gene: TRBD1; J gene: TRBJ2-5; CDR3 DNA: TGTGCCAGCAGTGGATCGACAGGGGCCGAAGAGACCCAGTACTTC; CDR3 protein: CASSGSTGAEETQYF
V gene: TRBV11-2; clone size: .; CDR3 length: 14; D gene: TRBD1; J gene: TRBJ1-5; CDR3 DNA: TGTGCCAGCAGCTTAGGGACAGGGGGTCAGCCCCAGCATTTT; CDR3 protein: CASSLGTGGQPQHF